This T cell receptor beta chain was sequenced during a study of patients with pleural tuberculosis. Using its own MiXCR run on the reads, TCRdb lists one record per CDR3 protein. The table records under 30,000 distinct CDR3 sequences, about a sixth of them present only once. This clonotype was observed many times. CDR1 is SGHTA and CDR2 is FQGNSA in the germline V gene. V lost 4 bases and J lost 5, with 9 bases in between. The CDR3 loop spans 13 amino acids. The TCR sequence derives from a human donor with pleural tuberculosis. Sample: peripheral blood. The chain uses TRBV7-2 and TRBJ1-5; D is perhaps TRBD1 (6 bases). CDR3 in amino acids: CASSYRVDQPQHF. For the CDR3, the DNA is TGTGCCAGCAGCTACAGGGTGGATCAGCCCCAGCATTTT. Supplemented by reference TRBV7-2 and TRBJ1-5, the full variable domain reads GAGVSQSPSNKVTEKGKDVELRCDPISGHTALYWYRQSLGQGLEFLIYFQGNSAPDKSGLPSDRFSAERTGGSVSTLTIQRTQQEDSAVYLCASSYRVDQPQHFGDGTRLSIL.